A single sample gave rise to the 27 T cell receptor beta chains below, sequenced in a study of CD8 T cells in ankylosing spondylitis. TCRdb reprocessed the 5' RACE reads with MiXCR, giving one entry per CDR3 protein. There are more than 5,500 distinct CDR3 sequences in the sample; less than 3.5% occur only once, and 37% lies in the top ten. The specimen was blood, either unsorted or a sorted T cell fraction (not recorded which). These receptors came from a female donor with ankylosing spondylitis or in good health (not recorded which).

Ten or more counts support this clonotype. The chain uses TRBV9 and TRBJ2-3, with TRBD2 identical over 14 bases. Germline CDR1 SGDLS, CDR2 YYNGEE. The V and J ends lost 0 bases and 7 bases, in that order; junction bases with no gene match: 10. This CDR3 contains 18 residues. CDR3 residues: CASSVAGLAGGLLNTQYF. DNA for the CDR3: TGTGCCAGCAGCGTAGCCGGACTAGCGGGGGGCCTTTTAAATACGCAGTATTTT. Drawing the rest from reference TRBV9 and TRBJ2-3, the complete variable domain is DSGVTQTPKHLITATGQRVTLRCSPRSGDLSVYWYQQSLDQGLQFLIQYYNGEERAKGNILERFSAQQFPDLHSELNLSSLELGDSALYFCASSVAGLAGGLLNTQYFGPGTRLTVL.

This clonotype was detected ten times or more. V usage is TRBV9 and J usage is TRBJ2-1; 7 nucleotides align to TRBD1. Germline V gene lookup returns CDR1 SGDLS and CDR2 YYNGEE. After removal of 0 bases from V and 2 bases from J, the junction contained 2 bases not matched to a gene. The CDR3 spans 15 residues. The CDR3 DNA reads as TGTGCCAGCAGCGTAGAGGGGGCCGCCTACAATGAGCAGTTCTTC. Its translation: CASSVEGAAYNEQFF.

This clonotype was seen ten or more times. This chain joins TRBV9 and TRBJ2-1; 8 bases are shared with TRBD2. With 7 bases clipped from V and 3 bases from J, the junction kept 6 bases outside the gene matches. This CDR3 has 14 residues. From germline, CDR1 is SGDLS and CDR2 YYNGEE. The CDR3 DNA is TGTGCCAGCGGAACGGGAGGGTACTACAATGAGCAGTTCTTC. Amino acids: CASGTGGYYNEQFF.

This clonotype has only a few counts. This chain uses TRBV23-1 with TRBJ2-7; D is undetermined. TRBV23-1 is designated an ORF whose function remains uncertain. The ends were cut back, 7 bases at V and 6 bases at J, with 22 bases in the middle. The CDR3 sequence is 15 residues long. CDR3 bases: TGCGCCAGCACCGGGTGGAGCAGCTCGGAGTGCGAGCAGTACTTC. Translation: CASTGWSSSECEQYF.

In its sample, this clonotype was seen many times. The V and J genes are TRBV9 and TRBJ1-2; no clear D gene. The CDR3 is made up of 15 amino acids. Germline assignment: CDR1 SGDLS and CDR2 YYNGEE. V was clipped by 0 bases and J by 3 bases, with 12 bases between them. The CDR3 DNA follows: TGTGCCAGCAGCGTAGGGAGTAAGATAGACTATGGCTACACCTTC. Residues: CASSVGSKIDYGYTF.

There are many counts of this clonotype. The chain links TRBV9 to TRBJ1-1; TRBD1 is a possible D gene (5 bases). CDR1 and CDR2 from the germline V gene are SGDLS and YYNGEE. V was trimmed by 0 bases and J by 7 bases, leaving 16 bases between them. This CDR3 spans 15 amino acids. The DNA of the CDR3 is TGTGCCAGCAGCGTAGAAGGGGCCCCAAATAATGAAGCTTTCTTT. Translating gives CASSVEGAPNNEAFF.

This clonotype showed up many times. Compared with germline, one end of the junction differs, possibly owing to a read error. The chain is built from TRBV9 and TRBJ2-1, with 11 bases that match TRBD2. Germline CDR1 is SGDLS and CDR2 is YYNGEE. The CDR3 consists of 16 residues. This CDR3 is CDSSVPLAGGGNEQFF. The CDR3 DNA reads TGTGACAGCAGCGTACCCCTAGCGGGGGGCGGCAATGAGCAGTTCTTC.

This clonotype has ten or more counts. The rearrangement uses TRBV9 and TRBJ2-1; 8 bases are a match to TRBD2. Germline assignment: CDR1 SGDLS and CDR2 YYNGEE. V was clipped by 4 bases and J by 0 bases; unmatched bases: 6. This CDR3 comprises 16 residues. In DNA, the CDR3 is TGTGCCAGCAGCCCAAGGACTAGCCCCTCCTACAATGAGCAGTTCTTC. Protein product: CASSPRTSPSYNEQFF.

This clonotype has ten or more counts. V and J are TRBV6-2 or TRBV6-3 and TRBJ2-7; D might be TRBD2 (6 bases). The CDR3 covers 13 residues. V was clipped by 5 bases and J by 0 bases, with 8 bases between them. In germline, CDR1 is MNHEY, CDR2 SVGEGT. This CDR3 is CASSLSGSYEQYF. The CDR3 nucleotides are TGTGCCAGCAGTCTTAGCGGCTCCTACGAGCAGTACTTC.

This clonotype was detected ten times or more. The chain is built from TRBV9 and TRBJ2-5; 9 bases align to TRBD2. The germline V gene has CDR1 SGDLS and CDR2 YYNGEE. V was pared by 7 bases and J by 2 bases, with 6 bases of the junction left unmatched. This CDR3 comprises 14 residues. The CDR3 here is CASGAGGGQETQYF. The CDR3 coding sequence is TGTGCCAGCGGCGCGGGGGGGGGACAAGAGACCCAGTACTTC.

The chain carries TRBV9 and TRBJ2-1, with D uncertain. Trimming pared 1 base from V and 5 bases from J, leaving 7 bases between. Germline V gives CDR1 SGDLS, CDR2 YYNGEE. CDR3 length equals 13 residues. The CDR3 DNA reads TGTGCCAGCAGCGTAAATAGGAACAATGAGCAGTTCTTC. Protein: CASSVNRNNEQFF. The whole variable domain, remainder taken from reference TRBV9 and TRBJ2-1, is DSGVTQTPKHLITATGQRVTLRCSPRSGDLSVYWYQQSLDQGLQFLIQYYNGEERAKGNILERFSAQQFPDLHSELNLSSLELGDSALYFCASSVNRNNEQFFGPGTRLTVL.

This chain joins TRBV9 and TRBJ2-5, with 8 bases that match TRBD2. The germline V gene has CDR1 SGDLS and CDR2 YYNGEE. The CDR3 spans 17 residues. V lost 3 bases and J lost 4; bases outside the gene matches: 14. CDR3 residues: CASSDPLLAGYGETQYF. CDR3 nucleotide sequence: TGTGCCAGCAGCGACCCATTATTAGCGGGGTACGGAGAGACCCAGTACTTC. Full variable domain (missing parts from reference TRBV9 and TRBJ2-5): DSGVTQTPKHLITATGQRVTLRCSPRSGDLSVYWYQQSLDQGLQFLIQYYNGEERAKGNILERFSAQQFPDLHSELNLSSLELGDSALYFCASSDPLLAGYGETQYFGPGTRLLVL.

This clonotype has a count of ten or more. The gene calls are TRBV9 and TRBJ2-3; unclear D gene. Germline-derived CDR1 and CDR2 are SGDLS and YYNGEE. V lost 2 bases and J lost 5, with 9 bases in between. CDR3 length: 13 amino acids. The CDR3 protein is CASSVLPQDTQYF. DNA for the CDR3: TGTGCCAGCAGCGTCCTCCCTCAAGATACGCAGTATTTT.

Ten or more counts support this clonotype. The chain is built from TRBV9 and TRBJ1-1, with 7 bases that match TRBD1. CDR1 and CDR2 (germline): SGDLS, YYNGEE. Germline trimming cut 3 bases from V and 11 bases from J; bases unmatched to any gene: 16. The CDR3 length is 15 residues. CDR3 in DNA: TGTGCCAGCAGCGGCCACCTCGGGACAGCCCGTGGGGCTTTCTTT. Residues: CASSGHLGTARGAFF.

This clonotype was picked up many times. The rearrangement links TRBV9 to TRBJ2-5; D is unclear. CDR1 and CDR2 from the germline V gene are SGDLS and YYNGEE. V was shortened by 3 bases and J by 2 bases, with 5 bases between the two germline ends. The CDR3 is made up of 12 amino acids. This chain's CDR3 is CASSGQQETQYF. The CDR3 nucleotides are TGTGCCAGCAGCGGACAACAAGAGACCCAGTACTTC. Variable domain in full (rest from reference TRBV9 and TRBJ2-5): DSGVTQTPKHLITATGQRVTLRCSPRSGDLSVYWYQQSLDQGLQFLIQYYNGEERAKGNILERFSAQQFPDLHSELNLSSLELGDSALYFCASSGQQETQYFGPGTRLLVL.

In this sample, this clonotype turned up many times. This chain connects TRBV9 to TRBJ1-2; a possible D gene is TRBD1 (5 bases). The CDR3 spans 13 residues. The V end was cut by 5 bases, the J end by 3 bases, with 11 bases between. The germline V gene has CDR1 SGDLS and CDR2 YYNGEE. The CDR3 region is CASSHTGYYGYTF. The DNA of the CDR3 is TGTGCCAGCAGTCATACAGGATACTATGGCTACACCTTC.

This clonotype was picked up a small number of times. The J gene is TRBJ2-7, the V gene TRBV9, with D possibly being TRBD2 (5 bases). The CDR3 extends over 14 amino acids. The germline V gene has CDR1 SGDLS and CDR2 YYNGEE. Trimming left V 5 bases short and J 4 bases short, with 16 bases between. CDR3 residues: CASSSFSGPYEQYF. CDR3 coding DNA: TGTGCCAGCAGTTCTTTCAGCGGACCTTACGAGCAGTACTTC.

This clonotype is medium-sized within its sample. V usage is TRBV9 and J usage is TRBJ2-1; 11 bases align to TRBD2. This CDR3 has 17 residues. Germline lookup yields CDR1 SGDLS and CDR2 YYNGEE. V shed 4 bases, J shed 5 bases, and the junction held 11 bases outside the gene matches. The CDR3 is CASSIIASGGHHNEQFF. The CDR3 nucleotides are TGTGCCAGCAGCATAATAGCTAGCGGGGGGCACCACAATGAGCAGTTCTTC.

Ten or more counts support this clonotype. The chain recombines TRBV9 with TRBJ2-7; 9 bases align to TRBD1. This CDR3 comprises 16 residues. Trimming removed 0 bases from V and 6 bases from J; junction bases left unmatched: 10. CDR1 and CDR2 (germline): SGDLS, YYNGEE. The CDR3 DNA reads as TGTGCCAGCAGCGTAGGAGGAAGGGGACAGGGCTCCGAGCAGTACTTC. Residues: CASSVGGRGQGSEQYF. Looking up the rest from reference TRBV9 and TRBJ2-7 gives the full variable domain: DSGVTQTPKHLITATGQRVTLRCSPRSGDLSVYWYQQSLDQGLQFLIQYYNGEERAKGNILERFSAQQFPDLHSELNLSSLELGDSALYFCASSVGGRGQGSEQYFGPGTRLTVT.

This clonotype has at least ten counts. This chain uses TRBV9 with TRBJ2-7, with 10 bases identical to TRBD2. Germline lookup yields CDR1 SGDLS and CDR2 YYNGEE. With 0 bases clipped from V and 2 bases from J, the junction kept 5 bases outside the gene matches. The CDR3 consists of 16 residues. CDR3 nucleotides: TGTGCCAGCAGCGTAGGTGGAGCGGGGGGGGCCTACGAGCAGTACTTC. Translation gives CASSVGGAGGAYEQYF.

This sequence joins TRBV9 and TRBJ2-1, with 7 bases aligning to TRBD1. V trimming: 4 bases; J trimming: 4 bases; junction bases outside the gene matches: 11. CDR3 size: 16 residues. The germline gives CDR1 SGDLS, CDR2 YYNGEE. Here the CDR3 reads CASSQLSTGDYNEQFF. The CDR3 DNA reads TGTGCCAGCAGCCAGCTGAGTACAGGGGATTACAATGAGCAGTTCTTC. Supplemented by reference TRBV9 and TRBJ2-1, the full variable domain reads DSGVTQTPKHLITATGQRVTLRCSPRSGDLSVYWYQQSLDQGLQFLIQYYNGEERAKGNILERFSAQQFPDLHSELNLSSLELGDSALYFCASSQLSTGDYNEQFFGPGTRLTVL.

The table lists this clonotype with many counts. This chain uses TRBV9 with TRBJ2-7; perhaps TRBD2 as D (7 bases). Trimming removed 4 bases at V and 6 bases at J, with 14 bases between. CDR1 is SGDLS and CDR2 is YYNGEE in the germline V gene. The CDR3 is 13 residues long. CDR3 loop: CASSSIGGGEQYF. The CDR3 DNA sequence: TGTGCCAGCAGCTCTATAGGGGGGGGCGAGCAGTACTTC.

This clonotype came up many times. V gene TRBV21-1 combines with J gene TRBJ2-7; TRBD1, the table's D call, lacks a check against the DNA. TRBV21-1 is classified as a pseudogene. This CDR3 region has 18 residues. The CDR3 spells CASSKTQGGTTPSYEQYF. In nucleotides, the CDR3 is TGTGCCAGCAGCAAAACCCAGGGGGGGACCACCCCCTCCTACGAGCAGTACTTC.

At least ten counts were recorded for this clonotype. The V and J genes are TRBV9 and TRBJ2-7, with D perhaps TRBD1 or TRBD2 (5 bases each). The V end lost 3 bases, the J end lost 0 bases, and 10 bases lay between the germline ends. The CDR3 extends over 14 amino acids. Germline V gene lookup returns CDR1 SGDLS and CDR2 YYNGEE. The CDR3 here is CASSAGDVSYEQYF. CDR3 bases: TGTGCCAGCAGCGCTGGGGACGTCTCCTACGAGCAGTACTTC.

This clonotype was seen ten or more times. The chain's CDR3 is CASSAGLAGAEQYF. CDR3 nucleotides: TGTGCCAGCAGCGCAGGACTAGCGGGGGCCGAGCAGTACTTC. J is TRBJ2-7 and V is TRBV9; 13 positions agree with TRBD2. This CDR3 has 14 residues. Per the germline V gene, CDR1 is SGDLS and CDR2 is YYNGEE. Trimming took 3 bases from V and 6 from J; bases not matched to a gene: 3. Full variable domain (missing parts from reference TRBV9 and TRBJ2-7): DSGVTQTPKHLITATGQRVTLRCSPRSGDLSVYWYQQSLDQGLQFLIQYYNGEERAKGNILERFSAQQFPDLHSELNLSSLELGDSALYFCASSAGLAGAEQYFGPGTRLTVT.

This clonotype appeared many times. CDR3 residues: CASSARTGQVDSGANVLTF. DNA of the CDR3: TGTGCCAGCAGCGCCCGCACCGGACAGGTGGACTCTGGGGCCAACGTCCTGACTTTC. The rearrangement links TRBV9 to TRBJ2-6, with TRBD1 matching 7 bases. CDR1 SGDLS and CDR2 YYNGEE come from the germline V gene. This CDR3 spans 19 amino acids. Trimming cost V 3 bases and J 0 bases; bases outside gene matches: 12.

This clonotype was found many times. The rearrangement uses TRBV9 and TRBJ2-7, with D unclear. V was cut by 2 bases and J by 0 bases, with 15 bases left in between. CDR1 is SGDLS, CDR2 YYNGEE, per germline. This CDR3 is 16 amino acids long. Here the CDR3 DNA reads TGTGCCAGCAGCGTCGCCCCGGACCTGAGCTCCTACGAGCAGTACTTC. Amino acid sequence: CASSVAPDLSSYEQYF.